A single sample is the source of the 6 T cell receptor beta chains below, sequenced in a study of T-cell reconstitution after alpha-beta-depleted transplantation in children. Unique molecular identifiers were incorporated into the prepared TCRbeta library. MiXCR, run by TCRdb on the PCR reads, gives a single entry per CDR3 protein. The repertoire holds 100,000 to 120,000 distinct CDR3 sequences, with about 9.4% as singletons. The source was PBMCs from the stem cell graft donor, collected from the stem cell graft. The source is a human donor who donated a stem cell graft to a child with acute lymphoblastic leukemia.

This clonotype was detected many times. The J gene is TRBJ1-1, the V gene TRBV15, with 9 bases lining up with TRBD1. CDR1 and CDR2 from the germline V gene are LNHNV and YYDKDF (reference sequence). CDR3 size: 17 residues. V lost 4 bases, J lost 7 bases, and 16 bases stayed unmatched. The CDR3 DNA reads TGTGCCACCAGCAAGGGGGGATTACAGGGGGCGTCCAGTGAAGCTTTCTTT. Translating gives CATSKGGLQGASSEAFF.

The sample holds many counts of this clonotype. This rearrangement joins TRBV12-3 or TRBV12-4 to TRBJ1-5, with TRBD1 identical over 7 bases. V was pared by 6 bases and J by 7 bases, with 12 bases of the junction left unmatched. This CDR3 spans 15 amino acids. CDR3 in amino acids: CASREPGGAGQPQHF. DNA of the CDR3: TGTGCCAGCAGGGAGCCAGGGGGAGCAGGGCAGCCCCAGCATTTT.

This clonotype was found many times. The rearrangement uses TRBV27 and TRBJ2-3; 8 nucleotides line up with TRBD1. The CDR3 covers 14 residues. The V gene's germline CDR1 is MNHEY and CDR2 SMNVEV (reference sequence). With V trimmed by 3 bases and J by 3 bases, 2 bases remained unmatched. As DNA, the CDR3 is TGTGCCAGCAGTTTGCAGGGGGCAACAGATACGCAGTATTTT. This codes for CASSLQGATDTQYF.

This clonotype was seen ten or more times. The chain has TRBV24-1 and TRBJ2-3; D is undetermined. The CDR3 loop spans 12 amino acids. CDR1 is KGHDR and CDR2 is SFDVKD in the germline V gene. The ends were cut back, 3 bases at V and 4 bases at J, with 4 bases in the middle. The CDR3 DNA reads TGTGCCACCAGTGATACCCCAGATACGCAGTATTTT. As protein: CATSDTPDTQYF.

This clonotype was picked up many times. This chain links TRBV6-2 or TRBV6-3 with TRBJ2-3, with a possible D match to TRBD1 (6 bases). The CDR3 contains 14 residues. Trimming pared 6 bases from V and 6 bases from J, leaving 16 bases between. Germline CDR1 and CDR2: MNHEY and SVGEGT. CDR3 region: CASSPGTPGDTQYF. CDR3 DNA sequence: TGTGCCAGCAGCCCAGGGACACCGGGGGATACGCAGTATTTT.

This clonotype came up many times. The genes are TRBV2 and TRBJ2-5, with a possible D match to TRBD1 (6 bases). V lost 5 bases and J lost 4, with 17 bases in between. This CDR3 spans 15 amino acids. From germline, CDR1 is SNHLY and CDR2 FYNNEI. CDR3 nucleotides: TGTGCCAGCAGTCCCAAGGGGGTCCCGGGAGAGACCCAGTACTTC. Protein product: CASSPKGVPGETQYF.